The next 10 T cell receptor beta chains were all read from a single sample in a study of cytomegalovirus exposure and HLA in healthy donors (dated by TCRdb to the late 2010s). Library generation was performed with the immunoSEQ multiplex PCR assay. The multiplex PCR relied on a mix of 60 forward primers for TCR Vbeta segments and 13 reverse primers for TCR Jbeta segments. TCRdb holds this immuneACCESS table with in-frame rearrangements only. Some clones are missing; in checked studies, unresolved V genes explain under half, and the rest has no known cause. This sample comprises approximately 160,000 clones, about four fifths of them detected only once. The top ten constitute roughly 4% of the sample. The specimen sequenced was PBMCs. Source of these receptors: a man in his fifties in good health and CMV-seropositive.

This chain connects TRBV10-2 to TRBJ1-1, with D possibly matching TRBD1 (5 bases). V was pared by 6 bases and J by 0 bases, with 11 bases between. CDR1 and CDR2 from the germline V gene are WSHSY and SAAADI. The CDR3 spans 14 residues. CDR3: CASRAGIMNTEAFF. CDR3 sequence (DNA): TGCGCCAGCAGGGCAGGGATTATGAACACTGAAGCTTTCTTT.

A word on this clone: The junction shows a germline mismatch at one end, possibly a read error. The rearrangement joins TRBV2 to TRBJ2-6, with TRBD1 identical over 7 bases. Looked up from germline, CDR1 is SNHLY and CDR2 is FYNNEI. CDR3 length: 18 amino acids. The CDR3 region is CASSYSDRLGSGADVLTF. CDR3 DNA: TGTGCCAGCAGTTATTCGGACAGGTTGGGTTCTGGGGCCGACGTCCTGACTTTC.

This chain uses TRBV14 with TRBJ1-1; D is undetermined. CDR3 length: 17 residues. Per the germline V gene, CDR1 is SGHDN and CDR2 is FVKESK. The V and J ends lost 0 bases and 1 base respectively, with 15 bases between them. The CDR3 spells CASSQDSLRLTNTEAFF. CDR3 nucleotides: TGTGCCAGCAGCCAAGATAGTCTGAGACTAACGAACACTGAAGCTTTCTTT.

This rearrangement joins TRBV10-1 to TRBJ2-7; 12 positions match TRBD2. After removal of 5 bases from V and 6 bases from J, the junction contained 5 bases not matched to a gene. Germline CDR1 WNHNN, CDR2 SYGVQD (reference sequence). The CDR3 loop spans 14 amino acids. In nucleotides, the CDR3 is TGCGCCAGCAGTCGGACTAGCGGGATAGGCGAGCAGTACTTC. This gives the protein CASSRTSGIGEQYF.

The chain joins TRBV28 to TRBJ2-5; 8 bases agree with TRBD1. The CDR3 sequence is 15 residues long. Germline CDR1 reads MDHEN; CDR2 reads SYDVKM. The V gene end was trimmed by 5 bases and the J gene end by 1 base; junction bases not matched to a gene: 6. The CDR3 loop is CASSLSGQAQETQYF. The CDR3 DNA follows: TGTGCCAGCAGTCTTTCGGGACAGGCCCAAGAGACCCAGTACTTC.

The genes are TRBV27 and TRBJ2-2, with D unresolved. CDR1 MNHEY and CDR2 SMNVEV come from the germline V gene (reference sequence). The CDR3 has 12 amino acids. Trimming shortened V by 5 bases and J by 5 bases, and 6 bases separated the two germline ends. The CDR3 here is CASSRKTGELFF. The DNA of the CDR3 is TGTGCCAGCAGTCGTAAAACCGGGGAGCTGTTTTTT.

V is TRBV5-1 and J is TRBJ2-4; D gene unclear. V lost 1 base to trimming and J lost 6 bases, with 8 bases between them. CDR1 and CDR2 (germline): SGHRS, YFSETQ. The CDR3 runs 13 residues. As DNA, the CDR3 is TGCGCCAGCAGCTTGTTACCCGGAAACATTCAGTACTTC. Translated, it gives CASSLLPGNIQYF. Complete variable domain (other parts from reference TRBV5-1 and TRBJ2-4): KAGVTQTPRYLIKTRGQQVTLSCSPISGHRSVSWYQQTPGQGLQFLFEYFSETQRNKGNFPGRFSGRQFSNSRSEMNVSTLELGDSALYLCASSLLPGNIQYFGAGTRLSVL.

This chain joins TRBV19 and TRBJ2-7, with D unresolved. The length of the CDR3 is 13 residues. Germline V CDR1 and CDR2: LNHDA, SQIVND (reference sequence). Trimming took off 5 bases at V and 0 bases at J, with 8 bases between the two ends. The chain's CDR3 is CASSDKSSYEQYF. The DNA of the CDR3 is TGTGCCAGTAGTGACAAGAGCTCCTACGAGCAGTACTTC.

The gene calls are TRBV9 and TRBJ2-1; 7 bases are a match to TRBD2. Trimming cost V 0 bases and J 0 bases; bases outside gene matches: 3. Germline CDR1 and CDR2: SGDLS and YYNGEE. The CDR3 has 16 residues. The CDR3 loop reads CASSVGGRASYNEQFF. CDR3 nucleotide sequence: TGTGCCAGCAGCGTAGGTGGGAGGGCCTCCTACAATGAGCAGTTCTTC.

The gene calls are TRBV7-9 and TRBJ1-2; maybe TRBD1 (5 bases). V lost 8 bases to trimming and J lost 8 bases, with 21 bases between them. The CDR3 covers 14 residues. Germline V gives CDR1 SEHNR, CDR2 FQNEAQ (reference sequence). DNA of the CDR3: TGTGCCAGCGGCAACCCCAAGGGCCAGGGCGGCTACACCTTC. Its translation is CASGNPKGQGGYTF. The complete variable domain, with remaining parts taken from reference TRBV7-9 and TRBJ1-2, reads DTGVSQNPRHKITKRGQNVTFRCDPISEHNRLYWYRQTLGQGPEFLTYFQNEAQLEKSRLLSDRFSAERPKGSFSTLEIQRTEQGDSAMYLCASGNPKGQGGYTFGSGTRLTVV.